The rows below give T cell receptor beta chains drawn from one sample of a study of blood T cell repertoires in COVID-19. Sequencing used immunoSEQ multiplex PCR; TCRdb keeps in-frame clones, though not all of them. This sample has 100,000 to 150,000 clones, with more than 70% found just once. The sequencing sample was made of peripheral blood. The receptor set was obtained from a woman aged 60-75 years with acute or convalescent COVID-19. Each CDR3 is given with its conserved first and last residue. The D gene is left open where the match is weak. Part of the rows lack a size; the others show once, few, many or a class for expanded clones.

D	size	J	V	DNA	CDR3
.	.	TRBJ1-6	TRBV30	TGTGCCTGGAGTACACGGCAGGCTTCTAATTCACCCCTCCACTTT	CAWSTRQASNSPLHF
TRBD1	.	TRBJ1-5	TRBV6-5	TGTGCCACCTCAGGGGGTGGCAATCAGCCCCAGCATTTT	CATSGGGNQPQHF
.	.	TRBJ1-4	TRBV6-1	TGTGCCAGCAGTGAAGGGACGGGGACTCCAAATGAAAAACTGTTTTTT	CASSEGTGTPNEKLFF
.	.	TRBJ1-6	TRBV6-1	TGTGCCAGCAGTGACATGGAGAGGAGGGCACCCCTCCACTTT	CASSDMERRAPLHF
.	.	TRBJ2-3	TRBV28	TGTGCCAGCAGTGGTGGATCGGGAATCGGGACAGATACGCAGTATTTT	CASSGGSGIGTDTQYF
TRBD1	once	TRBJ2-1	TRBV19	TGTGCCAGTAGTCCGGGACAGGGTGTGGCGTACAATGAGCAGTTCTTC	CASSPGQGVAYNEQFF
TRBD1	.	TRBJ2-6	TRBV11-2	TGTGCCAGCGGGGGACAGGTCTCATCTGGGGCCAACGTCCTGACTTTC	CASGGQVSSGANVLTF
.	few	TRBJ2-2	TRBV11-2	TGTGCCAGCAGCTTGACGGGAATAAACACCGGGGAGCTGTTTTTT	CASSLTGINTGELFF
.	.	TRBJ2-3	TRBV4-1	TGCGCCAGCAGCCCCTTAGGGAGCCTCCCCACAGATACGCAGTATTTT	CASSPLGSLPTDTQYF
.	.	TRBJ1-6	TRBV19	TGTGCCAGTAGTATGGGCAGGGCGGATTCACCCCTCCACTTT	CASSMGRADSPLHF
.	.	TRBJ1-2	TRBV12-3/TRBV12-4	TGTGCCAGCAGCCCGAAGAGGGGCTACACCTTC	CASSPKRGYTF
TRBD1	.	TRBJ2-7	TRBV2	TGTGCCAGCAGTAGACAGGGGGGCGAGCAGTACTTC	CASSRQGGEQYF
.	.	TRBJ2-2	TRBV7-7	TGTGCTAGCAGCTTAGATTTGAGCGGGGAGCTGTTTTTT	CASSLDLSGELFF
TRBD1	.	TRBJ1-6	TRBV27	TGTGCCAGCAGTCCACGGACAGGGATTGTTAATTCACCCCTCCACTTT	CASSPRTGIVNSPLHF
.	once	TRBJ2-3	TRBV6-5	TGTGCCAGCAGTAACGGGAGTCCCTTTCCTACGCAGTATTTT	CASSNGSPFPTQYF
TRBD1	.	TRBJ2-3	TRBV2	TGTGCCAGCAGTGAGGGACAGTTACTTAGCACAGATACGCAGTATTTT	CASSEGQLLSTDTQYF
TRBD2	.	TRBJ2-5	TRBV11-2	TGTGCCAGCAGCTTAGATGGGGGGGACGGGGAGACCCAGTACTTC	CASSLDGGDGETQYF
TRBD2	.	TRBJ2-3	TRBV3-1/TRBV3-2	TGTGCCAGCAGCCAAGAGACTAGCGGCACAGATACGCAGTATTTT	CASSQETSGTDTQYF
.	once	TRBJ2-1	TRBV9	TGTGCCAGCAGACCTGGACAGAGCTACAATGAGCAGTTCTTC	CASRPGQSYNEQFF
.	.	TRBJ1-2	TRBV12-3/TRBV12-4	TGTGCCAGCAGTTCCACCTACGGAGCGACCTCAACCTTC	CASSSTYGATSTF
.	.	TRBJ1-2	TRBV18	TGTGCCAGCTCACCGAGGCCGGACAGAATCTATGGCTACACCTTC	CASSPRPDRIYGYTF
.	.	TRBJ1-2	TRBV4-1	TGCGCCAGCAGCCAGCCTCCTGATACTCTCCGGGGGGGCTACACCTTC	CASSQPPDTLRGGYTF
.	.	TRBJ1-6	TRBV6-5	TGTGCCAGCTGCCGGGATAGTAATTCACCCCTCCACTTT	CASCRDSNSPLHF
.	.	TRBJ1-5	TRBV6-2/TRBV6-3	TGTGCCAGCAGTTACCTGAATCAGCCCCAGCATTTT	CASSYLNQPQHF
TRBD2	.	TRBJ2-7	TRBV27	TGTGCCAGCAGATTAACTAGCGGCGATGGATTCTACGAGCAGTACTTC	CASRLTSGDGFYEQYF
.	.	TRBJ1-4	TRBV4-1	TGCGCCAGCAGCGGACGGGGAGCAACTAATGAAAAACTGTTTTTT	CASSGRGATNEKLFF
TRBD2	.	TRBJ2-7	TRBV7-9	TGTGCCAGCACCCGAACCGGGACTAGGACTGACGAGCAGTACTTC	CASTRTGTRTDEQYF
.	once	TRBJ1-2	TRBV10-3	TGTGCCATCAGTGAGCGGAGGGGAGCTAACTATGGCTACACCTTC	CAISERRGANYGYTF
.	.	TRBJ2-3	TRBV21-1	TGTGCCAGCGTCAGGGGGTCAGATACGCAGTATTTT	CASVRGSDTQYF
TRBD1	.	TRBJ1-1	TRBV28	TGTGCCAGCAGTGCGCCCGGGACAGGGAACACTGAAGCTTTCTTT	CASSAPGTGNTEAFF
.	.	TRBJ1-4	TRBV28	TGTGCCAGCAGTTTATTAGACGGGGAAAAACTGTTTTTT	CASSLLDGEKLFF
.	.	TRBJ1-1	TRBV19	TGTGCCAGTAGTTTGGGTGTGGGCAACACTGAAGCTTTCTTT	CASSLGVGNTEAFF
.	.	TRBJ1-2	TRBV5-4	TGTGCCAGCAGCTTGTACAAATCTAACTATGGCTACACCTTC	CASSLYKSNYGYTF
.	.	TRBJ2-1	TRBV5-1	TGCGCCAGCAGCTTGGCGACGGGTTATTACAATGAGCAGTTCTTC	CASSLATGYYNEQFF
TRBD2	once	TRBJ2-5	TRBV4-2	TGTGCCAGCAGCCAAGCCCTAGCGGGAGGGGACGAGACCCAGTACTTC	CASSQALAGGDETQYF
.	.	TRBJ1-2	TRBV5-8	TGTGCCAGCAGCTGGACAGAGAACTATGGCTACACCTTC	CASSWTENYGYTF
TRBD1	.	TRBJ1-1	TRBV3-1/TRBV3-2	TGTGCCAGCAGCCAAGCCCAGACAGGGGGCAACACTGAAGCTTTCTTT	CASSQAQTGGNTEAFF
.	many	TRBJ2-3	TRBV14	TGTGCCAGCAGCCTCCAGGCAGGATTAAACACAGATACGCAGTATTTT	CASSLQAGLNTDTQYF
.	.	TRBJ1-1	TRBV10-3	TGTGCCCATCGGGGGGCAGGTGGGAACACTGAAGCTTTCTTT	CAHRGAGGNTEAFF
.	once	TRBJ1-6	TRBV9	TGTGCCAGCAGCGCCTTTTCGGATTCACCCCTCCACTTT	CASSAFSDSPLHF
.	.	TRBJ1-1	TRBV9	TGTGCCAGTTCCAGGGACATGAACACTGAAGCTTTCTTT	CASSRDMNTEAFF
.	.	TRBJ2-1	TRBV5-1	TGCGCCAGCAGCTCACTGGGACTGACGACAACCTACAATGAGCAGTTCTTC	CASSSLGLTTTYNEQFF